This passage covers 13 T cell receptor beta chains from one sample sequenced in a study of blood T cell repertoires in COVID-19. Assay used: immunoSEQ multiplex PCR; TCRdb lists only in-frame clones, some missing. The top ten hold 1.6% of the sample, which has fewer than 350,000 clones, around 88% seen once. The material sequenced was peripheral blood. The receptors derive from a woman in her twenties or thirties with COVID-19, enrolled during active disease.

V and J are TRBV2 and TRBJ1-2, with D perhaps matching TRBD1 (5 bases). Trimming removed 7 bases at V and 2 bases at J, with 17 bases between. CDR3 length equals 15 residues. Per the germline V gene, CDR1 is SNHLY and CDR2 is FYNNEI. The CDR3 bases are TGTGCCAGCACCCAAGACGGGGGAGGCAACTATGGCTACACCTTC. It yields the protein CASTQDGGGNYGYTF.

The gene calls are TRBV13 and TRBJ1-5; the D is unclear. Deletions cut 2 bases from V and 2 bases from J, with 10 bases between. Germline CDR1 reads PRHDT; CDR2 reads FYEKMQ (reference sequence). CDR3 size: 15 residues. CDR3 loop: CASSLSRRGNQPQHF. CDR3 nucleotides: TGTGCCAGCAGCTTAAGCAGGCGAGGCAATCAGCCCCAGCATTTT. Combining the CDR3 with reference TRBV13 and TRBJ1-5 gives the whole variable domain AAGVIQSPRHLIKEKRETATLKCYPIPRHDTVYWYQQGPGQDPQFLISFYEKMQSDKGSIPDRFSAQQFSDYHSELNMSSLELGDSALYFCASSLSRRGNQPQHFGDGTRLSIL.

The chain joins TRBV30 to TRBJ2-7; 7 nucleotides agree with TRBD1. Germline loops: CDR1 GTSNPN, CDR2 SVGIG (reference sequence). Germline trimming cut 4 bases from V and 2 bases from J; bases unmatched to any gene: 5. The CDR3 runs to 13 residues. CDR3 sequence reads: CAWTNRGTYEQYF. The CDR3 DNA reads as TGTGCCTGGACAAACAGGGGTACCTACGAGCAGTACTTC.

This chain links TRBV5-1 with TRBJ1-4, with 7 bases identical to TRBD1. The CDR3 length is 16 residues. J lost 0 bases, V lost 0 bases, and 2 bases had no gene match. CDR1 is SGHRS and CDR2 is YFSETQ in the germline V gene. DNA for the CDR3: TGCGCCAGCAGCTTGGTGCAGGGGGCAACTAATGAAAAACTGTTTTTT. Translation gives CASSLVQGATNEKLFF.

This chain joins TRBV28 and TRBJ1-2, with D possibly being TRBD1 (6 bases). In germline, CDR1 is MDHEN, CDR2 SYDVKM. V lost 6 bases to trimming and J lost 4 bases, with 12 bases between them. This CDR3 has 13 residues. CDR3 protein: CASSLDRRYGYTF. DNA for the CDR3: TGTGCCAGCAGCCTTGACAGGCGCTATGGCTACACCTTC.

This chain uses TRBV11-2 with TRBJ1-4; 8 bases map to TRBD1. CDR1 is SGHAT, CDR2 FQNNGV, per germline. CDR3 length equals 18 residues. V dropped 1 base and J dropped 8; count of bases not matched to a gene: 15. This chain's CDR3 is CASSLGGTGFRYREKLFF. The CDR3, as DNA: TGTGCCAGCAGCTTAGGCGGGACAGGTTTCAGGTATCGAGAAAAACTGTTTTTT.

This clone came up a few times. The chain is built from TRBV11-3 and TRBJ2-3; 10 bases are shared with TRBD2. The V gene's germline CDR1 is SGHNT and CDR2 YENEEA. The CDR3 runs 19 residues. V trimming: 1 base; J trimming: 5 bases; junction bases outside the gene matches: 15. CDR3 sequence: CASSLGSKASGGAVDTQYF. CDR3 DNA sequence: TGTGCCAGCAGCTTAGGTTCTAAGGCGAGCGGGGGGGCGGTAGATACGCAGTATTTT.

The chain employs TRBV4-3 and TRBJ1-1; the D is unclear. V gave up 0 bases and J gave up 2 bases, with 7 bases separating them. The CDR3 consists of 14 residues. Germline V lookup: CDR1 LGHNA, CDR2 YSLEER. The CDR3 DNA is TGCGCCAGCAGCCAAGATATGAGTAACACTGAAGCTTTCTTT. Protein sequence: CASSQDMSNTEAFF.

V and J are TRBV28 and TRBJ1-5; unclear D gene. This CDR3 is 16 amino acids long. CDR1 is MDHEN, CDR2 SYDVKM, per germline. The germline V and J ends were trimmed by 6 bases and 3 bases, with 18 bases remaining between them. CDR3 loop: CASRHAITNYNQPQHF. CDR3 bases: TGTGCCAGCAGACACGCCATAACGAATTACAATCAGCCCCAGCATTTT.

J is TRBJ2-7 and V is TRBV30; TRBD2 is a possible D gene (6 bases). The CDR3 totals 13 residues. The V end was cut by 8 bases, the J end by 0 bases, with 14 bases between. Looked up from germline, CDR1 is GTSNPN and CDR2 is SVGIG (reference sequence). The CDR3 DNA follows: TGTGCCCAGACGGGAGATAGCTCCTACGAGCAGTACGTC. It is translated as CAQTGDSSYEQYV.

The chain has TRBV7-9 and TRBJ2-5; D may be TRBD1 (6 bases). The ends were cut back, 1 base at V and 2 bases at J, with 8 bases in the middle. Germline CDR1 reads SEHNR; CDR2 reads FQNEAQ (reference sequence). The CDR3 covers 14 residues. This CDR3 is CASSLVGAQETQYF. CDR3 nucleotide sequence: TGTGCCAGCAGCTTAGTGGGGGCTCAAGAGACCCAGTACTTC.

The CDR3 bases are TGTGCCAGCAGCGTAGTCCCCCAGGGGGCGAGGGAGACCCAGTACTTC. Its protein product is CASSVVPQGARETQYF. The chain carries TRBV9 and TRBJ2-5; 8 bases line up with TRBD1. Germline lookup yields CDR1 SGDLS and CDR2 YYNGEE. V gave up 0 bases and J gave up 5 bases; unmatched junction bases: 9. This CDR3 comprises 16 residues.

This clone was observed a few times. V gene TRBV25-1 combines with J gene TRBJ1-1, with D possibly matching TRBD1 (6 bases). The CDR3 spans 15 residues. Germline V lookup: CDR1 MGHDK, CDR2 SYGVNS. The V gene lost 4 bases and the J gene lost 5 bases, with 17 bases spanning the gap. CDR3 coding DNA: TGTGCCAGCAGTGTACTAAACAGGGAATGGACTGAAGCTTTCTTT. Translated: CASSVLNREWTEAFF.